A selection of T cell receptor beta chains follows, all from one sample in a study of T cells in Graves' hyperthyroidism and ophthalmopathy. Each CDR3 protein is one row after TCRdb ran MiXCR on the multiplex PCR reads. This sample yields 500,000 to 800,000 distinct CDR3 sequences, of which nearly 45% are seen a single time; 7% to 7.5% belongs to the top ten. Sequenced sample: peripheral blood or thyroid tissue (not recorded which). The receptors come from an adult man with Graves' disease, either hyperthyroidism or ophthalmopathy (not recorded which). Each CDR3 is given with its conserved first and last residue. A D gene is named only where the DNA matches it firmly. Clone size is shown for a subset of rows, as once, few, many or a class of expanded clone.

CDR3 length | J gene | clone size | V gene | D gene | CDR3 DNA | CDR3 protein
12 | TRBJ1-1 | - | TRBV20-1 | - | TGCAGTGCTAGAGATCAGGGGCTCGGGGCTTTCTTT | CSARDQGLGAFF
15 | TRBJ2-7 | - | TRBV9 | TRBD2 | TGTGCCAGCAGCTCCAGCGGAGCGGGAGGCTACGAGCAGTACTTC | CASSSSGAGGYEQYF
13 | TRBJ1-3 | - | TRBV29-1 | - | TGCAGCGTTGCAGGGGTGGGTGGAAACACCATATATTTT | CSVAGVGGNTIYF
16 | TRBJ2-7 | - | TRBV7-8 | TRBD2 | TGTGCCAGCAGCTTAGACGGCCTAGCGGGAGTCCACGAGCAGTACTTC | CASSLDGLAGVHEQYF
12 | TRBJ2-3 | - | TRBV20-1 | - | TGCAGTGTTGCGGGTCCCACAGATACGCAGTATTTT | CSVAGPTDTQYF
14 | TRBJ1-1 | many | TRBV15 | - | TGTGCCACCGACCGGGACGGTTTGGGCACTGAAGCTTTCTTT | CATDRDGLGTEAFF
16 | TRBJ2-2 | few | TRBV7-9 | TRBD1 | TGTGCCAGTAGGCCAGGGACAGGGGGCAGAGAGGGGGAGCTGTTTTTT | CASRPGTGGREGELFF
11 | TRBJ1-4 | - | TRBV11-2 | - | TGTGCCAGCAGCCGGGCTGAAAAACTGTTTTTT | CASSRAEKLFF
15 | TRBJ2-7 | many | TRBV5-1 | TRBD2 | TGCGCCAGCAGCATGAGTGGACTAGCGGGAGTCGAGCAGTACTTC | CASSMSGLAGVEQYF
15 | TRBJ2-7 | - | TRBV7-6 | - | TGTGCCAGCAGCTTAAGGCAGGGCACCTCCTACGAGCAGTACTTC | CASSLRQGTSYEQYF
12 | TRBJ1-3 | - | TRBV29-1 | - | TGCAGCGTTGAAGATGGGGGGAACACCATATATTTT | CSVEDGGNTIYF
18 | TRBJ2-5 | few | TRBV4-2 | - | TGTGCCAGCAGCCAAGTCTCGTTTAAGGCGGGAACGGGAGAGACCCAGTACTTC | CASSQVSFKAGTGETQYF
13 | TRBJ1-2 | many | TRBV2 | - | TGTGCCAGCAGACGACACGGGGATGGGGGCTACACCTTC | CASRRHGDGGYTF
12 | TRBJ2-5 | few | TRBV6-5 | - | TGTGCCAGCAGTGAAGCGCGACAGACCCAGTACTTC | CASSEARQTQYF
12 | TRBJ1-4 | - | TRBV29-1 | - | TGCAGCGAGGTCGGCAGGGATGGAAAACTGTTTTTT | CSEVGRDGKLFF
13 | TRBJ1-6 | - | TRBV12-3/TRBV12-4 | - | TGTGCCAGCAGCCCCAACAGAAATTCACCCCTCCACTTT | CASSPNRNSPLHF
15 | TRBJ1-2 | - | TRBV19 | TRBD1 | TGTGCCAGTTCACAGGGGCCCTCCCTTAACTATGGCTACACCTTC | CASSQGPSLNYGYTF
11 | TRBJ1-1 | many | TRBV2 | - | TGTGCCAGCAGGGGTTACACTGAAGCTTTCTTT | CASRGYTEAFF
14 | TRBJ2-7 | - | TRBV25-1 | - | TGTGCCAGCAGTGACCCCGGCGGGAACTACGAGCAGTACTTC | CASSDPGGNYEQYF
19 | TRBJ2-5 | many | TRBV15 | TRBD2 | TGTGCCACCAGCAGAGGACTAGCGGGAGGGCCCTCGCCGCCAGGGACCCAGTACTTC | CATSRGLAGGPSPPGTQYF
15 | TRBJ1-4 | few | TRBV20-1 | TRBD1 | TGCAGTGCTCCCTCTCCGGCGACAGGGGAAGAAAAACTGTTTTTT | CSAPSPATGEEKLFF
15 | TRBJ2-5 | once | TRBV7-9 | - | TGTGCCAGCAGTACCACAGGGATTCAATTGGAGACCCAGTACTTC | CASSTTGIQLETQYF
10 | TRBJ2-5 | - | TRBV25-1 | - | TGTGCCAGCGGAGGAAACACCCAGTACTTC | CASGGNTQYF
14 | TRBJ1-5 | once | TRBV9 | - | TGTGCCAGCAGCCAAGTACTGGGAGGTCAGCCCCAGCATTTT | CASSQVLGGQPQHF
14 | TRBJ2-5 | many | TRBV29-1 | TRBD2 | TGCAGCGTTGAGGGCGGGAGCATCGGGGAGACCCAGTACTTC | CSVEGGSIGETQYF
13 | TRBJ1-1 | few | TRBV2 | - | TGTGCCAGCAGCCGGATCGTGAACACTGAAGCTTTCTTT | CASSRIVNTEAFF
13 | TRBJ1-1 | - | TRBV7-9 | TRBD1 | TGTGCCAGCGGCCACCGGGACAGGGGGGAAGCTTTCTTT | CASGHRDRGEAFF
15 | TRBJ1-6 | - | TRBV2 | TRBD1 | TGTGCCAGCATCAGGGGGAGCTCCTATAATTCACCCCTCCACTTT | CASIRGSSYNSPLHF
15 | TRBJ1-5 | - | TRBV27 | - | TGTGCCAGCAGACGGACAGCTTTTAGCAATCAGCCCCAGCATTTT | CASRRTAFSNQPQHF
15 | TRBJ1-4 | once | TRBV15 | - | TGTGCCACCAGCAGAGAGAGACGGGAAAATGAAAAACTGTTTTTT | CATSRERRENEKLFF
13 | TRBJ1-6 | - | TRBV5-1 | - | TGCGCCAGCAGCTGGGGGGGGGTATCACCCCTCCACTTT | CASSWGGVSPLHF
12 | TRBJ1-2 | - | TRBV20-1 | - | TGCAGTGCTAGAGATGCCCCCCTTGGCTACACCTTC | CSARDAPLGYTF
13 | TRBJ2-2 | - | TRBV12-3/TRBV12-4 | - | TGTGCCAGCAACCCAGGGGACACCGGGGAGCTGTTTTTT | CASNPGDTGELFF
16 | TRBJ1-5 | - | TRBV20-1 | - | TGCAGTGCTAGTCGCTCCTCGGGGGGAGGCAATCAGCCCCAGCATTTT | CSASRSSGGGNQPQHF
16 | TRBJ1-2 | - | TRBV7-2 | - | TGTGCCAGCAGCTTAGTTGGCAGGGACTCGAACTATGGCTACACCTTC | CASSLVGRDSNYGYTF
15 | TRBJ2-5 | - | TRBV12-3/TRBV12-4 | - | TGTGCCAGCAGTCCCTCGACAGCAATCCAAGAGACCCAGTACTTC | CASSPSTAIQETQYF
16 | TRBJ1-5 | - | TRBV7-9 | - | TGTGCCAGCAGCTTAGTAGGCCCTGGAAGCAATCAGCCCCAGCATTTT | CASSLVGPGSNQPQHF
14 | TRBJ1-1 | few | TRBV6-1 | - | TGTGCCAGCAGTAGATCAGGGGTGGGGACTGAAGCTTTCTTT | CASSRSGVGTEAFF
15 | TRBJ2-5 | many | TRBV29-1 | TRBD2 | TGCAGCGTTGCTGGGCTAGCGGGAGGAGAAGAGACCCAGTACTTC | CSVAGLAGGEETQYF
13 | TRBJ1-4 | - | TRBV20-1 | - | TGCAGTGCTAGAGGGGGGGCACGGGAAAAACTGTTTTTT | CSARGGAREKLFF
17 | TRBJ1-5 | once | TRBV19 | - | TGTGCCAGTAGTATGGGAGGTCCCGGCAGAAACACCGGACCCCAGCATTTT | CASSMGGPGRNTGPQHF
15 | TRBJ2-3 | - | TRBV19 | - | TGTGCCAGTAGTCCCGGCAGGCCGAGCACAGATACGCAGTATTTT | CASSPGRPSTDTQYF
15 | TRBJ1-5 | many | TRBV24-1 | - | TGTGCCACCAGTGATCCCCTCCTCCCCGGGCAGCCCCAGCATTTT | CATSDPLLPGQPQHF